What follows are 26 T cell receptor beta chains derived from one specimen sequenced in a study of cytomegalovirus exposure and HLA in healthy donors. Profiled with immunoSEQ multiplex PCR; TCRdb holds only in-frame clones, not every one. The sample has roughly 120,000 clones, roughly 88% seen once. The sample comprised PBMCs. The receptors come from a man aged 18-30 years in good health and CMV-seronegative.

V usage is TRBV2 and J usage is TRBJ2-3; 11 bases map to TRBD1. Per germline, CDR1 SNHLY and CDR2 FYNNEI. After removal of 5 bases from V and 2 bases from J, the junction contained 6 bases not matched to a gene. The CDR3 runs 16 residues. The CDR3 spells CASSYRTGGFTDTQYF. The CDR3 DNA reads as TGTGCCAGCAGTTATAGGACAGGGGGCTTCACAGATACGCAGTATTTT.

The V gene is TRBV28, the J gene TRBJ1-2; 8 bases map to TRBD1. The V and J ends lost 6 bases and 4 bases, in that order; junction bases with no gene match: 7. The CDR3 sequence is 14 residues long. Germline V lookup: CDR1 MDHEN, CDR2 SYDVKM. The CDR3 protein is CASSGRDRSYGYTF. In DNA form, the CDR3 reads TGTGCCAGCAGCGGCCGGGACAGGAGCTATGGCTACACCTTC.

The J gene is TRBJ2-2, the V gene TRBV5-6, with D maybe TRBD2 (5 bases). V lost 2 bases, J lost 7 bases, and 15 bases lay in between. CDR1 SGHDT and CDR2 YYEEEE come from the germline V gene. This CDR3 region has 15 residues. CDR3 in amino acids: CASSFSLEVDGELFF. CDR3 in DNA: TGTGCCAGCAGCTTCTCGTTGGAGGTAGACGGGGAGCTGTTTTTT.

This chain joins TRBV18 and TRBJ1-5, with D possibly TRBD1 on 6 matching bases. The CDR3 has 15 residues. Germline lookup yields CDR1 KGHSH and CDR2 LQKENI. Trimming removed 3 bases from V and 4 bases from J, with 13 bases in between. CDR3 amino acids: CASSPTLQGNQPQHF. CDR3 DNA sequence: TGTGCCAGCTCACCTACCCTACAGGGTAATCAGCCCCAGCATTTT. Full variable domain (rest looked up from reference TRBV18 and TRBJ1-5): NAGVMQNPRHLVRRRGQEARLRCSPMKGHSHVYWYRQLPEEGLKFMVYLQKENIIDESGMPKERFSAEFPKEGPSILRIQQVVRGDSAAYFCASSPTLQGNQPQHFGDGTRLSIL.

The V and J genes are TRBV7-8 and TRBJ1-5, with D unresolved. Trimming stripped 5 bases from V and 6 bases from J, with 14 bases between. The CDR3 runs to 14 residues. CDR1 and CDR2 from the germline V gene are SGHVS and FQNEAQ. CDR3 sequence reads: CASSPRDTFQPQHF. In DNA form, the CDR3 reads TGTGCCAGCAGCCCACGGGATACTTTTCAGCCCCAGCATTTT.

This chain's CDR3 is CASGYRGETQYF. CDR3 bases: TGTGCCAGCGGATACCGGGGAGAGACCCAGTACTTC. This sequence joins TRBV7-9 and TRBJ2-5, with D perhaps TRBD2 (5 bases). Germline V gene sequence: CDR1 SEHNR, CDR2 FQNEAQ (reference sequence). CDR3 size: 12 residues. Trimming pared 8 bases from V and 4 bases from J, leaving 11 bases between.

The CDR3 DNA reads TGTGCCAGCAGTACGAGCGGGGGGCGGATGGGAACGCAGTATTTT. Translated, it gives CASSTSGGRMGTQYF. The chain couples TRBV6-5 to TRBJ2-3; 9 positions agree with TRBD2. Per the germline V gene, CDR1 is MNHEY and CDR2 is SVGAGI. The CDR3 consists of 15 residues. The V segment lost 5 bases and the J segment 9 bases; nucleotides outside the gene matches: 12.

As for this clone: This sample includes further DNA sequences coding for the same CDR3. This sequence joins TRBV5-1 and TRBJ2-7, with TRBD1 identical over 10 bases. V dropped 4 bases and J dropped 4; count of bases not matched to a gene: 5. The CDR3 length is 14 residues. CDR1 is SGHRS, CDR2 YFSETQ, per germline. The CDR3 reads CASSPGTGAYEQYF. The DNA for the CDR3 is TGCGCCAGCAGCCCCGGGACAGGGGCGTACGAGCAGTACTTC.

V usage is TRBV7-6 and J usage is TRBJ2-1, with 15 bases fitting TRBD2. With 5 bases clipped from V and 7 bases from J, the junction kept 21 bases outside the gene matches. The germline V gene has CDR1 SGHVS and CDR2 FNYEAQ. The CDR3 has 21 residues. DNA for the CDR3: TGTGCCAGCAGCGGCGGAGGCACCCGGACTAGCGGGGGGGCCTATGGAAATGAGCAGTTCTTC. This encodes CASSGGGTRTSGGAYGNEQFF. Together with reference TRBV7-6 and TRBJ2-1, the CDR3 gives the full variable domain: GAGVSQSPRYKVTKRGQDVALRCDPISGHVSLYWYRQALGQGPEFLTYFNYEAQQDKSGLPNDRFSAERPEGSISTLTIQRTEQRDSAMYRCASSGGGTRTSGGAYGNEQFFGPGTRLTVL.

This clone was recorded a few times. The chain has TRBV2 and TRBJ1-2; possibly TRBD1 for D (5 bases). V shed 8 bases and J shed 1 base, with 14 bases lying between them. The V gene's germline CDR1 is SNHLY and CDR2 FYNNEI. The CDR3 totals 14 residues. CDR3 nucleotide sequence: TGTGCCAGCCGGTCGACAGACGATAACTATGGCTACACCTTC. Translation gives CASRSTDDNYGYTF.

V usage is TRBV11-2 and J usage is TRBJ2-1; TRBD2 matches 7 bases. With 0 bases clipped from V and 3 bases from J, the junction kept 2 bases outside the gene matches. CDR1 is SGHAT and CDR2 is FQNNGV in the germline V gene. The CDR3 has 15 residues. The CDR3: CASSLDPSGYNEQFF. The DNA of the CDR3 is TGTGCCAGCAGCTTAGACCCTAGCGGCTACAATGAGCAGTTCTTC.

The chain carries TRBV27 and TRBJ2-2; 13 bases map to TRBD2. This CDR3 has 17 residues. The V segment lost 4 bases and the J segment 7 bases; nucleotides outside the gene matches: 9. CDR1 MNHEY and CDR2 SMNVEV come from the germline V gene (reference sequence). CDR3 in DNA: TGTGCCAGCAGTTCCCCCGGGACTAGCGGGATTGACGGGGAGCTGTTTTTT. This translates into CASSSPGTSGIDGELFF.

The chain is built from TRBV27 and TRBJ1-1; a weak D match, TRBD1 (5 bases). V was shortened by 5 bases and J by 2 bases, with 12 bases between the two germline ends. The CDR3 totals 14 residues. Germline CDR1 reads MNHEY; CDR2 reads SMNVEV (reference sequence). In DNA form, the CDR3 reads TGTGCCAGCAGTGGATTCCAGGGAAACACTGAAGCTTTCTTT. Translated: CASSGFQGNTEAFF.

The J gene is TRBJ2-7, the V gene TRBV28; TRBD2 might be the D (6 bases). V was shortened by 7 bases and J by 2 bases, with 21 bases between the two germline ends. This CDR3 is 16 amino acids long. Per germline, CDR1 MDHEN and CDR2 SYDVKM. This CDR3 reads CASTGRRDHKTYEQYF. The CDR3 DNA sequence: TGTGCCAGCACTGGACGGAGGGACCATAAAACCTACGAGCAGTACTTC. The full variable domain, rest sourced from reference TRBV28 and TRBJ2-7, is DVKVTQSSRYLVKRTGEKVFLECVQDMDHENMFWYRQDPGLGLRLIYFSYDVKMKEKGDIPEGYSVSREKKERFSLILESASTNQTSMYLCASTGRRDHKTYEQYFGPGTRLTVT.

The chain couples TRBV27 to TRBJ2-2, with 8 bases fitting TRBD1. V lost 4 bases to trimming and J lost 1 base; unmatched junction nucleotides: 2. Germline V gene data show CDR1 as MNHEY and CDR2 as SMNVEV (reference sequence). CDR3 length: 15 residues. The CDR3 nucleotides read TGTGCCAGCAGTTCCGGACAGGGGAACACCGGGGAGCTGTTTTTT. It is translated as CASSSGQGNTGELFF.

The chain combines TRBV14 with TRBJ1-2; 7 positions match TRBD1. The V gene end was trimmed by 3 bases and the J gene end by 6 bases; junction bases not matched to a gene: 7. Germline CDR1 and CDR2: SGHDN and FVKESK. The CDR3 spans 14 residues. The CDR3 spells CASSQIDREDGYTF. Written as DNA, the CDR3 is TGTGCCAGCAGCCAGATCGACAGGGAGGATGGCTACACCTTC. Using reference TRBV14 and TRBJ1-2 for the parts outside the CDR3, the full variable domain is EAGVTQFPSHSVIEKGQTVTLRCDPISGHDNLYWYRRVMGKEIKFLLHFVKESKQDESGMPNNRFLAERTGGTYSTLKVQPAELEDSGVYFCASSQIDREDGYTFGSGTRLTVV.

This rearrangement joins TRBV5-1 to TRBJ2-1; 12 positions agree with TRBD2. The CDR3 contains 19 residues. The V gene end was trimmed by 0 bases and the J gene end by 8 bases; junction bases not matched to a gene: 15. CDR1 is SGHRS, CDR2 YFSETQ, per germline. The CDR3 nucleotides are TGCGCCAGCAGCTTGGCACAGAGAATTCTAGCGGGAGGGCTGGATGAGCAGTTCTTC. Protein sequence: CASSLAQRILAGGLDEQFF.

J is TRBJ2-7 and V is TRBV11-3, with 7 bases aligning to TRBD1. The V segment lost 1 base and the J segment 3 bases; nucleotides outside the gene matches: 0. The CDR3 totals 13 residues. Germline CDR1 reads SGHNT; CDR2 reads YENEEA. The DNA of the CDR3 is TGTGCCAGCAGCTTAGGGGACAGCTACGAGCAGTACTTC. Its protein is CASSLGDSYEQYF.

The chain has TRBV28 and TRBJ2-1; possible D gene TRBD2, 7 bases. CDR1 and CDR2 (germline): MDHEN, SYDVKM. This CDR3 has 16 amino acids. Deletions cut 2 bases from V and 3 bases from J, with 14 bases between. The CDR3 DNA reads TGTGCCAGCAGTTTAAACGGCGGGGGCTACTACAATGAGCAGTTCTTC. Its protein is CASSLNGGGYYNEQFF.

This clone appeared many times. The rearrangement uses TRBV4-3 and TRBJ1-6, with 9 bases matching TRBD1. CDR3 length: 16 amino acids. Germline CDR1 and CDR2: LGHNA and YSLEER. V gave up 1 base and J gave up 9 bases; unmatched junction bases: 7. CDR3 DNA sequence: TGCGCCAGCAGCCAAGTGGCCGGGACAGGGAGTTCACCCCTCCACTTT. Protein product: CASSQVAGTGSSPLHF.

The chain carries TRBV7-2 and TRBJ2-1; no definite D call. Germline V lookup: CDR1 SGHTA, CDR2 FQGNSA. The V and J ends lost 0 bases and 15 bases respectively, with 18 bases between them. This CDR3 spans 14 amino acids. This chain's CDR3 is CASSLALESSSRFF. The CDR3 nucleotides are TGTGCCAGCAGCTTAGCGCTGGAGAGCTCAAGTCGGTTCTTC.

This clone was counted between two and nine times. The rearrangement uses TRBV27 and TRBJ1-2; no reliable D call. The CDR3 covers 11 residues. The germline gives CDR1 MNHEY, CDR2 SMNVEV (reference sequence). V was trimmed by 6 bases and J by 8 bases, leaving 10 bases between them. The CDR3 coding sequence is TGTGCCAGCAGGTATGGTGGCGGCTACACCTTC. Amino acid sequence: CASRYGGGYTF.

The chain joins TRBV15 to TRBJ2-5; 8 nucleotides match TRBD2. CDR1 is LNHNV, CDR2 YYDKDF, per germline (reference sequence). This CDR3 region has 15 residues. The V segment lost 7 bases and the J segment 5 bases; nucleotides outside the gene matches: 12. The CDR3 DNA is TGTGCCACCACCTCTCCCGGGAGGGCCTATGAGACCCAGTACTTC. Translation gives CATTSPGRAYETQYF.

The chain uses TRBV4-1 and TRBJ2-4; TRBD1 might be the D (5 bases). The CDR3 is made up of 15 amino acids. Between the trimmed V and J ends, which lost 2 bases and 2 bases, there was a span of 10 bases. CDR1 and CDR2 (germline): MGHRA, YSYEKL. In nucleotides, the CDR3 is TGCGCCAGCAGCCAATTAAGGGGTTCCAAAAACATTCAGTACTTC. This encodes CASSQLRGSKNIQYF.

The chain joins TRBV4-1 to TRBJ1-5, with D maybe TRBD1 (6 bases). CDR3 size: 17 residues. CDR1 is MGHRA, CDR2 YSYEKL, per germline. Trimming cost V 0 bases and J 2 bases, with 14 bases left between them. This chain's CDR3 is CASSQDGSGVGNQPQHF. CDR3 bases: TGCGCCAGCAGCCAAGATGGGTCAGGGGTAGGCAATCAGCCCCAGCATTTT.

The chain joins TRBV6-5 to TRBJ2-1; D not certain. Trimming left V 10 bases short and J 0 bases short, with 16 bases between. In germline, CDR1 is MNHEY, CDR2 SVGAGI. This CDR3 is built from 15 residues. The CDR3 is CATRHEVNSYNEQFF. Written as DNA, the CDR3 is TGTGCCACCCGACATGAAGTAAACTCCTACAATGAGCAGTTCTTC.